This note documents a single TCR beta chain sequence. The antigen remains undetermined. The data originate from a study of cytomegalovirus exposure and HLA in healthy donors. The overall study: About 200 million T cells yielded approximately 110 million unique TCR beta sequences in earlier analysis. Study findings and constraints: It was only CMV serostatus that was available as immune exposure information.

PCR used 60 Vbeta primers and 13 Jbeta primers. The method was immunoSEQ multiplex PCR; TCRdb's version includes in-frame clones alone and lacks a portion of them. The repertoire has 80,000 to 100,000 clones, around 70% of them found once; the top ten carry 1.2%. Sequenced: PBMCs. This TCR was sampled from a female donor in good health and CMV-seronegative.

The CDR3 sequence is CASGLHRGGMNTEAFF. CDR3 coding DNA: TGTGCTAGTGGCCTCCACAGGGGCGGCATGAACACTGAAGCTTTCTTT. The chain employs TRBV12-5 and TRBJ1-1; 7 bases are a match to TRBD1. V lost 6 bases to trimming and J lost 0 bases; unmatched junction nucleotides: 10. The CDR3 loop spans 16 amino acids. CDR1 and CDR2 (germline): LGHNT, FRNRAP.